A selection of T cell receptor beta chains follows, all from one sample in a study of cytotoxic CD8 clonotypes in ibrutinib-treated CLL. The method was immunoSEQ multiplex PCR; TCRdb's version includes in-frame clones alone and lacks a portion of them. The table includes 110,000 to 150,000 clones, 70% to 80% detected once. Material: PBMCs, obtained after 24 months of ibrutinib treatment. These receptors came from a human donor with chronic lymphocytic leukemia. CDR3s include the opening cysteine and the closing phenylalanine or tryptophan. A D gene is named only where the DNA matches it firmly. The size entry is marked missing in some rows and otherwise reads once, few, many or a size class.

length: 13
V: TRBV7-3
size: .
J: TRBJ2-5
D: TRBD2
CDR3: CASQREGGETQYF
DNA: TGTGCCAGCCAGCGGGAGGGCGGGGAGACCCAGTACTTC

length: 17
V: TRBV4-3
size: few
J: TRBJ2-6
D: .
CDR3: CASSQDVGRPGANVLTF
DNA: TGCGCCAGCAGCCAAGATGTGGGCCGGCCCGGGGCCAACGTCCTGACTTTC

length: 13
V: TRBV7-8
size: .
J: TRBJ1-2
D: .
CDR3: CASSIGDFYGYTF
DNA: TGTGCCAGCAGCATAGGGGATTTCTATGGCTACACCTTC

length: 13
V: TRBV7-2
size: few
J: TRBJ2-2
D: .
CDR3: CASSPPGTGELFF
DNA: TGTGCCAGCAGCCCCCCCGGGACCGGGGAGCTGTTTTTT

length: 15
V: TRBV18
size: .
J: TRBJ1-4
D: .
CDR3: CASSPEAGPGEKLFF
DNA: TGTGCCAGCTCACCGGAGGCGGGGCCTGGGGAAAAACTGTTTTTT

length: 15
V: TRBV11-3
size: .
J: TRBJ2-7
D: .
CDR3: CASSLGGGPSYEQYF
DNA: TGTGCCAGCAGCTTAGGGGGCGGACCCTCCTACGAGCAGTACTTC

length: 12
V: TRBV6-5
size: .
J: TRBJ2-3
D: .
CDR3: CASTDSGDTQYF
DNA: TGTGCCAGCACCGACTCGGGGGATACGCAGTATTTT

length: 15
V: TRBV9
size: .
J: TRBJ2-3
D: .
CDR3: CASSVVGTGTDTQYF
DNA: TGTGCCAGCAGCGTAGTCGGGACTGGCACAGATACGCAGTATTTT

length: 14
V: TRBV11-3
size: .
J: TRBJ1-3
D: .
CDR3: CASSDRDLPNTIYF
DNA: TGTGCCAGCAGCGACCGGGACCTCCCAAACACCATATATTTT

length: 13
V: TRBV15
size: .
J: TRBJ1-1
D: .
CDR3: CATSGRMNTEAFF
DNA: TGTGCCACCAGTGGCCGGATGAACACTGAAGCTTTCTTT

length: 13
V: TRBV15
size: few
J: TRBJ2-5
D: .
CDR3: CATSSQYQETQYF
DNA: TGTGCCACCAGCAGCCAGTACCAAGAGACCCAGTACTTC

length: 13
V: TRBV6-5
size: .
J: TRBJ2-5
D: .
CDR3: CASRYQGQETQYF
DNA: TGTGCCAGCAGATATCAGGGGCAAGAGACCCAGTACTTC

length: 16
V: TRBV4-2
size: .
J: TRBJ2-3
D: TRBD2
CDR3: CASSQGVSGSTDTQYF
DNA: TGTGCCAGCAGCCAAGGGGTTAGCGGGAGCACAGATACGCAGTATTTT

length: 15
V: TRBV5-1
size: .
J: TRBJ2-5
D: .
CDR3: CASSLEGTAGETQYF
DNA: TGCGCCAGCAGCTTGGAAGGGACAGCGGGGGAGACCCAGTACTTC

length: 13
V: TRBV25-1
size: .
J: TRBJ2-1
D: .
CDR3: CASRPPFGYEQFF
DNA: TGTGCCAGCAGGCCCCCTTTTGGGTATGAGCAGTTCTTC

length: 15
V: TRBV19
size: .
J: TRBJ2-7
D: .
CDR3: CASSPQQTGSYEQYF
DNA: TGTGCCAGTAGTCCACAACAGACAGGCTCCTACGAGCAGTACTTC

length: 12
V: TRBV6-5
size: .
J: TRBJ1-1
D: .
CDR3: CASSYGGTEAFF
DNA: TGTGCCAGCAGTTACGGTGGGACTGAAGCTTTCTTT

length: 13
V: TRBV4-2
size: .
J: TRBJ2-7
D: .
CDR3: CASSQDQSYEQYF
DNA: TGTGCCAGCAGCCAAGATCAGTCCTACGAGCAGTACTTC

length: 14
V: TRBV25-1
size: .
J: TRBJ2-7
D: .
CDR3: CASSLGGARNEQYF
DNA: TGTGCCAGCAGCCTGGGGGGGGCGAGGAACGAGCAGTACTTC

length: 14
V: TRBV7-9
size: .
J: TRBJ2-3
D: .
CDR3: CASNRAGGTDTQYF
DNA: TGTGCCAGCAACCGTGCCGGGGGCACAGATACGCAGTATTTT

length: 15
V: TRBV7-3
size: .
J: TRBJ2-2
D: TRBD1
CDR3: CASSLMGQGAGELFF
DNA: TGTGCCAGCAGCTTAATGGGCCAGGGGGCCGGGGAGCTGTTTTTT

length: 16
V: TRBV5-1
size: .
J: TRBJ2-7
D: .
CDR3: CASSRTNGQLYYEQYF
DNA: TGCGCCAGCAGCCGGACAAACGGACAGCTATACTACGAGCAGTACTTC

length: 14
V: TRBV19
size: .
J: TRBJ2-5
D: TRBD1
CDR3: CASSPTGEGETQYF
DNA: TGTGCCAGTAGTCCCACAGGGGAAGGAGAGACCCAGTACTTC

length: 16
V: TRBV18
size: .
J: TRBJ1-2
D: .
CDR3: CASSPGPPSVDYGYTF
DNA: TGTGCCAGCTCACCAGGGCCCCCATCAGTCGACTATGGCTACACCTTC

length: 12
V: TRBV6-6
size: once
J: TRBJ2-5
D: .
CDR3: CASSYSLGTQYF
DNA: TGTGCCAGCAGTTACTCGTTGGGGACCCAGTACTTC

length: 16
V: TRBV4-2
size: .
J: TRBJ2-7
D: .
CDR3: CASSQDLSGGSYEQYF
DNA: TGTGCCAGCAGCCAAGATCTTTCTGGGGGCAGTTACGAGCAGTACTTC

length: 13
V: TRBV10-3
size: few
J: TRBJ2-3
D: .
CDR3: CAIRPSLGPGEYF
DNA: TGTGCCATCAGGCCCTCCTTGGGGCCAGGGGAGTATTTT

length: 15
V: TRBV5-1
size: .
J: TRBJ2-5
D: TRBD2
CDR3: CASSATSGQGETQYF
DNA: TGCGCCAGCAGCGCCACTAGCGGACAAGGGGAGACCCAGTACTTC

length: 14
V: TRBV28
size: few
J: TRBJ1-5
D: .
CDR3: CASSLILLNQPQHF
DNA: TGTGCCAGCAGTTTAATCCTGCTCAATCAGCCCCAGCATTTT

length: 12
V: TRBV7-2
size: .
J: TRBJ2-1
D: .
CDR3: CASSRGGNEQFF
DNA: TGTGCCAGCAGCCGCGGTGGGAATGAGCAGTTCTTC

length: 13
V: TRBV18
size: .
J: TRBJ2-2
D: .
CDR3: CASLAPNTGELFF
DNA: TGTGCCAGCCTCGCCCCGAACACCGGGGAGCTGTTTTTT

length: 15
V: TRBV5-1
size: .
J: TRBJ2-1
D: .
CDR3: CASSPDDSSYNEQFF
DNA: TGCGCCAGCAGCCCGGACGACAGCTCCTACAATGAGCAGTTCTTC

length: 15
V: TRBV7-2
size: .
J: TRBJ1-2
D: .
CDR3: CASSRRGRADYGYTF
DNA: TGTGCCAGCAGCCGACGCGGGAGGGCGGACTATGGCTACACCTTC

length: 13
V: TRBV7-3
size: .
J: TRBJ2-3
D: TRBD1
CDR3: CASSFGAQGAQYF
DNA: TGTGCCAGCAGCTTCGGTGCCCAGGGGGCGCAGTATTTT

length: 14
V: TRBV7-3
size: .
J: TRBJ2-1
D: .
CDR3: CASSLGHSRDEQFF
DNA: TGTGCCAGCAGCTTAGGCCATAGCCGAGATGAGCAGTTCTTC

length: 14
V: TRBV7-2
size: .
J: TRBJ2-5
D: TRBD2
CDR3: CASRIDGGVETQYF
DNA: TGTGCCAGCAGGATAGACGGGGGGGTGGAGACCCAGTACTTC

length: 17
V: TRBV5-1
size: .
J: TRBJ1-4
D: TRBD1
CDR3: CASRPGGSTSTNEKLFF
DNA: TGCGCCAGCCGCCCAGGGGGGTCCACCTCAACTAATGAAAAACTGTTTTTT

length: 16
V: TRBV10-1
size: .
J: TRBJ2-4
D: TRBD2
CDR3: CASRGPHWGGKNIQYF
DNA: TGCGCCAGCAGGGGGCCCCACTGGGGGGGTAAAAACATTCAGTACTTC

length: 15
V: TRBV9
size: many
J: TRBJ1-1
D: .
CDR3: CASSVETVLNTEAFF
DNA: TGTGCCAGCAGCGTAGAGACAGTTTTGAACACTGAAGCTTTCTTT

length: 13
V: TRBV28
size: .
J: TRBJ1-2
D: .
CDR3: CATGAGNNYGYTF
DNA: TGTGCCACTGGAGCCGGGAATAACTATGGCTACACCTTC

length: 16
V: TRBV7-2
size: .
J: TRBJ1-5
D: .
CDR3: CASSLAGQQSNQPQHF
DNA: TGTGCCAGCAGCTTAGCGGGACAACAAAGCAATCAGCCCCAGCATTTT

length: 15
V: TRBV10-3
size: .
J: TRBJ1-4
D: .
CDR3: CAISESTGSGEKLFF
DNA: TGTGCCATCAGTGAGTCGACGGGGTCCGGGGAAAAACTGTTTTTT

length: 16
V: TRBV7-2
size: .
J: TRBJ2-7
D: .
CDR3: CASSFGPVGETYEQYF
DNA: TGTGCCAGCAGCTTTGGGCCGGTGGGGGAAACCTACGAGCAGTACTTC

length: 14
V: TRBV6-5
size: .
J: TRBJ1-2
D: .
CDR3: CATKRRGGGYGYTF
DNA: TGTGCCACCAAACGACGGGGGGGTGGGTATGGCTACACCTTC

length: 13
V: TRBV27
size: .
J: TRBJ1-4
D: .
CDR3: CASRPSGNEKLFF
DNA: TGTGCCAGCCGCCCCTCGGGCAATGAAAAACTGTTTTTT

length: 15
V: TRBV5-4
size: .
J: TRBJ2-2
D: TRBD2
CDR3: CASSGSGVVAGELFF
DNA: TGTGCCAGCAGCGGAAGCGGGGTGGTCGCCGGGGAGCTGTTTTTT

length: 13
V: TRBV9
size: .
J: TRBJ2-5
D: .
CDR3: CASSPTGEETQYF
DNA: TGTGCCAGCAGCCCCACGGGAGAAGAGACCCAGTACTTC

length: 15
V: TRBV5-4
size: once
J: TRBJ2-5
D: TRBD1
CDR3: CASSPGTGVTETQYF
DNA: TGTGCCAGCAGCCCCGGGACAGGGGTGACCGAGACCCAGTACTTC

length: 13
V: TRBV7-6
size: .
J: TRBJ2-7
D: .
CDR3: CASSLARGGEQYF
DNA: TGTGCCAGCAGCTTAGCGCGGGGCGGAGAGCAGTACTTC

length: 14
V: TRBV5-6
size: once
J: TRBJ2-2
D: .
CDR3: CASSQDWNTGELFF
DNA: TGTGCCAGCAGCCAGGACTGGAACACCGGGGAGCTGTTTTTT

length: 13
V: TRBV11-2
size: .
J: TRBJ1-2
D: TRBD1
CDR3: CASSPGTDYGYTF
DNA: TGTGCCAGCAGCCCCGGGACAGACTATGGCTACACCTTC

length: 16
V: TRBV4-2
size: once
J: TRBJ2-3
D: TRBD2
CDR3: CASSRGTSGGAGTQYF
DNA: TGTGCCAGCAGCCGCGGGACTAGCGGGGGGGCCGGTACGCAGTATTTT